The T cell receptor (beta chain) described here comes from a study of OX40 agonist ivuxolimab in advanced cancers. Study-wide background: Patients were roughly 81% male with ages about 23 to 79, mean 60.

The germline V gene encodes CDR1 SGHNT and CDR2 YYREEE (reference sequence). Trimming at V came to 4 bases and at J to 1 base, leaving 10 bases not matched to a gene. The CDR3 covers 16 residues. The table came from immunoSEQ multiplex PCR; TCRdb's copy has only in-frame clones and leaves some out. The sample contains 55,000 to 75,000 clones, just over 85% of which appear only once. Broader study findings: Both blood CD4+ and CD8+ T cells showed clonal growth by week 6 at 0.1 to 3.0 mg/kg. Researchers report that CD8+ T cells had, on average, more expanded clones than CD4+.

This clone has only a few counts. As yet, its antigen is unknown. If patients had autoimmune disease history or systemic immunosuppression, they were excluded. Sequencing used CD4+ or CD8+ T cells sorted from blood, obtained in a trial of the OX40 agonist ivuxolimab. This chain joins TRBV5-4 and TRBJ1-1; 7 nucleotides match TRBD1. This receptor was taken from an adult with an advanced solid tumor such as melanoma, head and neck, liver or kidney cancer. As DNA, the CDR3 is TGTGCCAGCAGCCCAGGGGGTAAGTGGGCGAACACTGAAGCTTTCTTT. Residues: CASSPGGKWANTEAFF.